The text below deals with one T cell receptor beta chain. Its antigen remains unknown. Trimming removed 1 base from V and 1 base from J, with 11 bases in between. CDR1 is SGHDN, CDR2 FVKESK, per germline. CDR3 length equals 16 residues. This specimen comes from a study of post-analysis software for immune sequencing data. General study findings and limits: Controls showed lower frequencies than patients for roughly 5 TRBV segments, and TRBV5-6, TRBV5-1 and TRBV20-1 were among these. Normalized Chao1 diversity was significantly lower in multiple sclerosis patients than in controls. Samples prepared in the same batch strongly co-clustered by F measure.

cDNA libraries of TCR beta carried unique molecular identifiers. Input of 1 to 10 million T cells yielded some 500,000 cDNA molecules. TCRdb redid the calling of the PCR reads with MiXCR, one entry per CDR3 protein. The sample has over 150,000 distinct CDR3 sequences; 36% are singletons. The chain couples TRBV14 to TRBJ2-1, with a weak D call TRBD1 (5 bases). This clonotype originated in a girl under 18 with multiple sclerosis. Sequenced material: blood, taken after autologous hematopoietic stem cell transplantation. CDR3 residues: CASSQGGPLSYNEQFF. The CDR3 DNA follows: TGTGCCAGCAGCCAAGGGGGCCCGCTTTCCTACAATGAGCAGTTCTTC.